These 28 T cell receptor beta chains came from one sample sequenced in a study of T-cell memory formation after mild COVID-19 (dated by TCRdb to the early 2020s). Library preparation used 5' RACE. TCRdb lists the instrument as Illumina NovaSeq 6000. TCRdb redid the processing of the public reads, applying fastp at Q25 and MiXCR, and retained in-frame beta chains. All rows with the same CDR3 protein become a single entry with the most common DNA and genes. For this sample the table gives 430,000 or so distinct CDR3 sequences, of which 25% were detected only once. Approximately 13% of the sample belongs to the ten largest clones. The sample was PBMCs or a T cell subset sorted from them (not recorded which). These receptors all come from an adult woman who had mild COVID-19 (a few samples of this study predate the infection). The sample titles of this study are shuffled in the database, so cell type and time point are left out; the donor was told from shared clones.

This clonotype has more than one count but fewer than ten. The V gene is TRBV2, the J gene TRBJ2-1; 7 bases are a match to TRBD1. The CDR3 has 14 amino acids. With V trimmed by 3 bases and J by 12 bases, 11 bases remained unmatched. CDR1 and CDR2 (germline): SNHLY, FYNNEI. CDR3 bases: TGTGCCAGCAGTGACAGGGGGTGGCGTCGGGGGCAGTTCTTC. Translated, it gives CASSDRGWRRGQFF.

This rearrangement joins TRBV7-2 to TRBJ2-5, with D perhaps TRBD1 (5 bases). Germline V gene sequence: CDR1 SGHTA, CDR2 FQGNSA. V was clipped by 4 bases and J by 3 bases, with 12 bases between them. CDR3 length: 14 amino acids. The CDR3 loop reads CASSSNRREETQYF. CDR3 nucleotides: TGTGCCAGCAGCTCAAACAGGAGAGAAGAGACCCAGTACTTC.

This clonotype was seen only a few times. The chain joins TRBV15 to TRBJ2-4; a possible D gene is TRBD2 (5 bases). The CDR3 covers 15 residues. Trimming took off 8 bases at V and 8 bases at J, with 22 bases between the two ends. Per germline, CDR1 LNHNV and CDR2 YYDKDF (reference sequence). CDR3 loop: CATSETITLVDIQYF. CDR3 nucleotide sequence: TGTGCCACCTCGGAGACTATAACCCTCGTGGACATTCAGTACTTC. Supplemented by reference TRBV15 and TRBJ2-4, the full variable domain reads DAMVIQNPRYQVTQFGKPVTLSCSQTLNHNVMYWYQQKSSQAPKLLFHYYDKDFNNEADTPDNFQSRRPNTSFCFLDIRSPGLGDTAMYLCATSETITLVDIQYFGAGTRLSVL.

V gene TRBV15 combines with J gene TRBJ1-2, with TRBD1 as a possible D gene (6 bases). CDR3 length: 15 residues. CDR1 is LNHNV and CDR2 is YYDKDF in the germline V gene (reference sequence). Trimming pared 1 base from V and 3 bases from J, leaving 12 bases between. CDR3 DNA sequence: TGTGCCACCAGCAGAGGAGCATCAGGGGACTATGGCTACACCTTC. It codes for CATSRGASGDYGYTF.

A few counts support this clonotype. The V and J genes are TRBV7-3 and TRBJ2-1; 9 bases fit TRBD2. The CDR3 covers 14 residues. J gave up 5 bases and V 5 bases, and 4 bases lay outside the gene matches. CDR1 and CDR2 from the germline V gene are SGHTA and FQGTGA. CDR3 coding DNA: TGTGCCAGCAGCCTCTTAGCGGGAGACAATGAGCAGTTCTTC. This translates into CASSLLAGDNEQFF.

This clonotype has just a few counts. The chain recombines TRBV4-1 with TRBJ1-5; 8 bases match TRBD1. V dropped 3 bases and J dropped 2; count of bases not matched to a gene: 9. There are 17 residues in the CDR3. The germline V gene encodes CDR1 MGHRA and CDR2 YSYEKL. The DNA for the CDR3 is TGCGCCAGCAGCCATGTTTGGACAGGGTCCGGCAATCAGCCCCAGCATTTT. This encodes CASSHVWTGSGNQPQHF.

The chain recombines TRBV7-6 with TRBJ2-1; TRBD1 aligns across 8 bases. The germline V gene encodes CDR1 SGHVS and CDR2 FNYEAQ. V shed 5 bases, J shed 1 base, and the junction held 10 bases outside the gene matches. The CDR3 is 17 amino acids. In DNA form, the CDR3 reads TGTGCCAGCAGCAACCGATGGGGACAGGTTTCCTACAATGAGCAGTTCTTC. Translating gives CASSNRWGQVSYNEQFF. Looking up the rest from reference TRBV7-6 and TRBJ2-1 gives the full variable domain: GAGVSQSPRYKVTKRGQDVALRCDPISGHVSLYWYRQALGQGPEFLTYFNYEAQQDKSGLPNDRFSAERPEGSISTLTIQRTEQRDSAMYRCASSNRWGQVSYNEQFFGPGTRLTVL.

The rearrangement links TRBV7-9 to TRBJ1-2, with D possibly TRBD1 on 6 matching bases. The germline V gene has CDR1 SEHNR and CDR2 FQNEAQ (reference sequence). There are 13 residues in the CDR3. The V gene lost 4 bases and the J gene lost 8 bases, with 14 bases spanning the gap. The DNA of the CDR3 is TGTGCCAGCAGCTCTCCGGACAGTGGGGGCTACACCTTC. This encodes CASSSPDSGGYTF.

The chain links TRBV4-1 to TRBJ1-2, with D possibly being TRBD1 (5 bases). CDR1 and CDR2 from the germline V gene are MGHRA and YSYEKL. V lost 1 base and J 3 bases, leaving 12 bases between the germline ends. The length of the CDR3 is 15 residues. This CDR3 is CASSQGTRADYGYTF. CDR3 bases: TGCGCCAGCAGCCAAGGAACCAGGGCGGACTATGGCTACACCTTC.

In the case of this clonotype: A junction boundary mismatches the germline segment, possibly from a read error. J is TRBJ1-4 and V is TRBV18; tentatively, D is TRBD1 (6 bases). This CDR3 region has 15 residues. The germline gives CDR1 KGHSH, CDR2 LQKENI. CDR3 protein: CASTPRGDINEKLFF. CDR3 nucleotides: TGTGCCAGCACACCCCGGGGGGACATCAATGAAAAACTGTTTTTT.

This chain links TRBV21-1 with TRBJ2-2; TRBD1, the D gene given by the table, was not confirmed from the DNA. TRBV21-1 has pseudogene status. The CDR3 sequence is 19 residues long. The CDR3 reads CASSKRGNIGQSHTGELFF. The CDR3 nucleotides are TGTGCCAGCAGCAAAAGGGGTAATATTGGGCAGAGCCACACCGGGGAGCTGTTTTTT.

The chain combines TRBV11-1 with TRBJ2-3; 8 bases align to TRBD2. The germline V gene has CDR1 SGHAT and CDR2 FQDESV (reference sequence). The CDR3 covers 17 residues. V shed 3 bases and J 2 bases; nucleotides not matched to a gene: 10. In DNA, the CDR3 is TGTGCCAGCAGCTTGGTCGTTGGGACTAGTACCACAGATACGCAGTATTTT. This codes for CASSLVVGTSTTDTQYF.

Only one count was recorded for this clonotype. V usage is TRBV6-9 and J usage is TRBJ2-1; D unclear. Deletions cut 6 bases from V and 5 bases from J, with 17 bases between. The CDR3 length is 15 residues. Germline-derived CDR1 and CDR2 are MNHGY and SVAAGI. In DNA, the CDR3 is TGTGCCAGCAGCACTTCTAGGGAACTGAACAATGAGCAGTTCTTC. This gives the protein CASSTSRELNNEQFF.

The chain employs TRBV12-3 or TRBV12-4 and TRBJ2-7; either TRBD1 or TRBD2 may supply D (5 bases each). Trimming took off 3 bases at V and 2 bases at J, with 14 bases between the two ends. The CDR3 totals 15 residues. DNA of the CDR3: TGTGCCAGCAGTTTTGGGGACGCCACAGCCTACGAGCAGTACTTC. This codes for CASSFGDATAYEQYF.

This clonotype was recorded a few times. The chain links TRBV12-3 or TRBV12-4 to TRBJ2-1, with TRBD2 matching over 11 bases. After removal of 3 bases from V and 2 bases from J, the junction contained 6 bases not matched to a gene. The CDR3 runs 17 residues. Here the CDR3 DNA reads TGTGCCAGCAGTTTTAGCGGGAGGGCCGAGGCCTACAATGAGCAGTTCTTC. Amino acids: CASSFSGRAEAYNEQFF.

This chain joins TRBV7-9 and TRBJ2-3; TRBD1 agrees at 10 bases. With V trimmed by 5 bases and J by 5 bases, 4 bases remained unmatched. Germline V CDR1 and CDR2: SEHNR, FQNEAQ (reference sequence). There are 14 residues in the CDR3. CDR3 in amino acids: CASSPGTGVDTQYF. CDR3 in DNA: TGTGCCAGCAGCCCCGGGACAGGGGTAGATACGCAGTATTTT.

The CDR3 sequence is CASTWTGGTEAFF. The CDR3 region has the DNA TGTGCCAGCACCTGGACAGGGGGCACTGAAGCTTTCTTT. The chain combines TRBV3-1 with TRBJ1-1, with 10 nucleotides matching TRBD1. Unmatched junction bases numbered 3, after V lost 7 bases and J lost 4 bases. The germline V gene has CDR1 LGHDT and CDR2 YNNKEL (reference sequence). The CDR3 sequence is 13 residues long.

This clonotype was found a few times. In DNA form, the CDR3 reads TGTGCCAGCAGTTACGTGGCGGGGGGGCCCAGAGATACGCAGTATTTT. Translation: CASSYVAGGPRDTQYF. The V call is TRBV6-5, the J call TRBJ2-3; the match to TRBD2 covers 9 bases. This CDR3 comprises 16 residues. Germline V gives CDR1 MNHEY, CDR2 SVGAGI. The V and J ends lost 2 bases and 5 bases, in that order; junction bases with no gene match: 8.

This clonotype was counted ten times or more. V gene TRBV5-5 combines with J gene TRBJ2-5; 9 bases align to TRBD1. V trimming: 2 bases; J trimming: 4 bases; junction bases outside the gene matches: 6. The CDR3 runs 15 residues. The V gene's germline CDR1 is SGHKS and CDR2 YYEKEE (reference sequence). The CDR3 DNA reads TGTGCCAGCAGCTTTTACAGGGGGCTAATAGAGACCCAGTACTTC. Encoded protein: CASSFYRGLIETQYF.

The chain employs TRBV12-3 or TRBV12-4 and TRBJ2-1, with D perhaps TRBD2 (6 bases). CDR3 length: 12 amino acids. V lost 3 bases and J lost 8, with 8 bases in between. The CDR3 DNA is TGTGCCAGCAGTTTTGTAGCGGATGAGCAGTTCTTC. It codes for CASSFVADEQFF.

This sequence joins TRBV6-5 and TRBJ2-5; D might be TRBD1 (5 bases). Trimming removed 1 base from V and 3 bases from J, with 12 bases in between. This CDR3 is built from 15 residues. CDR1 MNHEY and CDR2 SVGAGI come from the germline V gene. DNA of the CDR3: TGTGCCAGCAGTTACTTCGGCAGGGTGGAAGAGACCCAGTACTTC. This gives the protein CASSYFGRVEETQYF.

This clonotype was recorded a few times. CDR3: CASSGNRGPNTEAFF. The CDR3 nucleotides read TGTGCCAGCAGCGGAAACAGGGGTCCGAACACTGAAGCTTTCTTT. The V gene is TRBV5-6, the J gene TRBJ1-1, with 7 positions matching TRBD1. CDR3 length: 15 residues. Germline assignment: CDR1 SGHDT and CDR2 YYEEEE. Trimming removed 4 bases from V and 1 base from J; junction bases left unmatched: 7.

The chain has TRBV6-5 and TRBJ2-5, with 11 nucleotides matching TRBD2. Trimming took 6 bases from V and 3 from J; bases not matched to a gene: 9. The CDR3 totals 16 residues. Germline CDR1 is MNHEY and CDR2 is SVGAGI. CDR3 loop: CASSLLAGEQEETQYF. The CDR3 region has the DNA TGTGCCAGCAGCCTACTAGCGGGGGAACAGGAAGAGACCCAGTACTTC.

This chain uses TRBV12-3 or TRBV12-4 with TRBJ2-5; TRBD2 matches 13 bases. V lost 3 bases, J lost 7 bases, and 11 bases stayed unmatched. The CDR3 totals 17 residues. CDR3 protein: CASSFATSGGIKRTQYF. The CDR3 DNA sequence: TGTGCCAGCAGTTTCGCGACTAGCGGGGGGATAAAGAGGACCCAGTACTTC.

This chain connects TRBV5-1 to TRBJ2-1, with a weak D call TRBD1 (5 bases). Deletions cut 1 base from V and 2 bases from J, with 10 bases between. Germline CDR1 is SGHRS and CDR2 is YFSETQ. The CDR3 extends over 15 amino acids. The CDR3 DNA sequence: TGCGCCAGCAGCTTGTTAGGGGCTGCCTACAATGAGCAGTTCTTC. This encodes CASSLLGAAYNEQFF.

CDR3 sequence reads: CASSYGHATYEQYF. The CDR3 DNA follows: TGTGCCAGCAGTTACGGACACGCCACCTACGAGCAGTACTTC. The chain employs TRBV6-5 and TRBJ2-7; D might be TRBD1 (5 bases). Trimming removed 2 bases at V and 2 bases at J, with 10 bases between. Germline V gene lookup returns CDR1 MNHEY and CDR2 SVGAGI. This CDR3 contains 14 residues.

This clonotype was seen repeatedly, ten times or more. The V and J genes are TRBV12-3 or TRBV12-4 and TRBJ2-1; TRBD2 agrees at 16 bases. CDR3 length: 19 residues. V shed 6 bases, J shed 7 bases, and the junction held 15 bases outside the gene matches. This CDR3 reads CASSAVLGLAGGPGNEQFF. CDR3 DNA sequence: TGTGCCAGCAGCGCCGTGTTGGGACTAGCGGGAGGGCCGGGGAATGAGCAGTTCTTC.

The rearrangement joins TRBV29-1 to TRBJ2-3, with D perhaps TRBD1 or TRBD2 (5 bases each). This CDR3 spans 16 amino acids. The V and J ends lost 7 bases and 2 bases respectively, with 22 bases between them. Germline assignment: CDR1 SQVTM and CDR2 ANQGSEA. CDR3 sequence: CSGAPAFGANTDTQYF. The CDR3 nucleotides read TGCAGCGGGGCCCCTGCTTTCGGGGCTAACACAGATACGCAGTATTTT.